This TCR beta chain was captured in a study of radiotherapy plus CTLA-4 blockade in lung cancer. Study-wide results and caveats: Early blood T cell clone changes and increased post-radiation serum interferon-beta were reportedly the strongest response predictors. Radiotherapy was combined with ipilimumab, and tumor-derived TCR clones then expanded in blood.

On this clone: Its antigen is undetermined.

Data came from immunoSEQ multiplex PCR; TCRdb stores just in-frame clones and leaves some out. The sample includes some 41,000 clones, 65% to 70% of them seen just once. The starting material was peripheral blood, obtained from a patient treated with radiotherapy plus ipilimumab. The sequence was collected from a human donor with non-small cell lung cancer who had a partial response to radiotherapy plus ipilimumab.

CDR3 nucleotide sequence: TGCGCCAGCAGCGGATTAGCGGGGGGAAACACCGGGGAGCTGTTTTTT. Translation: CASSGLAGGNTGELFF. The V call is TRBV5-1, the J call TRBJ2-2; 10 nucleotides agree with TRBD2. The CDR3 runs 16 residues. Germline values: CDR1 SGHRS, CDR2 YFSETQ. V lost 4 bases to trimming and J lost 2 bases; unmatched junction nucleotides: 5. The variable domain in full, with the rest retrieved from reference TRBV5-1 and TRBJ2-2, is KAGVTQTPRYLIKTRGQQVTLSCSPISGHRSVSWYQQTPGQGLQFLFEYFSETQRNKGNFPGRFSGRQFSNSRSEMNVSTLELGDSALYLCASSGLAGGNTGELFFGEGSRLTVL.